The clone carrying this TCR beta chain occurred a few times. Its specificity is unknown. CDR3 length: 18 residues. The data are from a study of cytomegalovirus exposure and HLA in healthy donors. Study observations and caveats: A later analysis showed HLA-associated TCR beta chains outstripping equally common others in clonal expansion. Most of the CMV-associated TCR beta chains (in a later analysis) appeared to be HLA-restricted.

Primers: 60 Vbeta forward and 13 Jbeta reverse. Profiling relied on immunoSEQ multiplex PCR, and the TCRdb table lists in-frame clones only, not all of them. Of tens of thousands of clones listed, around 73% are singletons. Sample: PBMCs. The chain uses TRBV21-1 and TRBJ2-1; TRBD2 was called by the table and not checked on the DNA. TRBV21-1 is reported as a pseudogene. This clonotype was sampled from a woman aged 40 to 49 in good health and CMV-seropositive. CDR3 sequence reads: CASSKAGSGGAGYDEQFF. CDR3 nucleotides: TGTGCCAGCAGCAAAGCGGGTAGCGGGGGGGCTGGTTACGATGAGCAGTTCTTC.